This record covers a single T cell receptor (beta chain). Its antigen remains unknown. Vbeta (60) and Jbeta (13) primers were used in the PCR. Sequencing used immunoSEQ multiplex PCR; TCRdb keeps in-frame clones, though not all of them. The sample has 200,000 to 300,000 clones, around 80% seen once; the top ten hold about 7.5%. The CDR3 covers 14 residues. Per germline, CDR1 MNHEY and CDR2 SVGAGI. The data derive from a study of cytomegalovirus exposure and HLA in healthy donors. Turning to the study itself: An early data release held approximately 80 million unique TCRs from HLA-typed donors. General observations from the study: CMV serostatus was the sole immune exposure information available. Later genetic work tied a missense DCLRE1C variant to beta-chain V and J trimming.

This chain links TRBV6-5 with TRBJ2-5; 13 bases are shared with TRBD2. TRBJ2-7 matches the DNA end more closely, so the J call is doubtful. The TCR originated in a woman in her sixties in good health and CMV-seropositive. Sequencing was performed on PBMCs. In DNA, the CDR3 is TGTGCCAGCAGGTGGACTAGCGGGAGCTACGAGCAGTACTTC. This codes for CASRWTSGSYEQYF.